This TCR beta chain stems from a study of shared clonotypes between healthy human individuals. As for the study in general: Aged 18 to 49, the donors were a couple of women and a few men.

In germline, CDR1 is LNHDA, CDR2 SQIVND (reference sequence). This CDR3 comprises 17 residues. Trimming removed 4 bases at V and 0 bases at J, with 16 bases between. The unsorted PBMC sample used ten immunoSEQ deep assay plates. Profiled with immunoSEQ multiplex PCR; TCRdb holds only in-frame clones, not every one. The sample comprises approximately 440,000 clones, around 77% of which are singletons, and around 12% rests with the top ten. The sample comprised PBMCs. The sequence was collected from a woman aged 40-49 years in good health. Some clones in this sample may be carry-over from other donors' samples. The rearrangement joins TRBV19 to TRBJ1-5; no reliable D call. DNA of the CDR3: TGTGCCAGTAGTAAGGTAATGGTGAGACATAGCAATCAGCCCCAGCATTTT. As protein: CASSKVMVRHSNQPQHF.